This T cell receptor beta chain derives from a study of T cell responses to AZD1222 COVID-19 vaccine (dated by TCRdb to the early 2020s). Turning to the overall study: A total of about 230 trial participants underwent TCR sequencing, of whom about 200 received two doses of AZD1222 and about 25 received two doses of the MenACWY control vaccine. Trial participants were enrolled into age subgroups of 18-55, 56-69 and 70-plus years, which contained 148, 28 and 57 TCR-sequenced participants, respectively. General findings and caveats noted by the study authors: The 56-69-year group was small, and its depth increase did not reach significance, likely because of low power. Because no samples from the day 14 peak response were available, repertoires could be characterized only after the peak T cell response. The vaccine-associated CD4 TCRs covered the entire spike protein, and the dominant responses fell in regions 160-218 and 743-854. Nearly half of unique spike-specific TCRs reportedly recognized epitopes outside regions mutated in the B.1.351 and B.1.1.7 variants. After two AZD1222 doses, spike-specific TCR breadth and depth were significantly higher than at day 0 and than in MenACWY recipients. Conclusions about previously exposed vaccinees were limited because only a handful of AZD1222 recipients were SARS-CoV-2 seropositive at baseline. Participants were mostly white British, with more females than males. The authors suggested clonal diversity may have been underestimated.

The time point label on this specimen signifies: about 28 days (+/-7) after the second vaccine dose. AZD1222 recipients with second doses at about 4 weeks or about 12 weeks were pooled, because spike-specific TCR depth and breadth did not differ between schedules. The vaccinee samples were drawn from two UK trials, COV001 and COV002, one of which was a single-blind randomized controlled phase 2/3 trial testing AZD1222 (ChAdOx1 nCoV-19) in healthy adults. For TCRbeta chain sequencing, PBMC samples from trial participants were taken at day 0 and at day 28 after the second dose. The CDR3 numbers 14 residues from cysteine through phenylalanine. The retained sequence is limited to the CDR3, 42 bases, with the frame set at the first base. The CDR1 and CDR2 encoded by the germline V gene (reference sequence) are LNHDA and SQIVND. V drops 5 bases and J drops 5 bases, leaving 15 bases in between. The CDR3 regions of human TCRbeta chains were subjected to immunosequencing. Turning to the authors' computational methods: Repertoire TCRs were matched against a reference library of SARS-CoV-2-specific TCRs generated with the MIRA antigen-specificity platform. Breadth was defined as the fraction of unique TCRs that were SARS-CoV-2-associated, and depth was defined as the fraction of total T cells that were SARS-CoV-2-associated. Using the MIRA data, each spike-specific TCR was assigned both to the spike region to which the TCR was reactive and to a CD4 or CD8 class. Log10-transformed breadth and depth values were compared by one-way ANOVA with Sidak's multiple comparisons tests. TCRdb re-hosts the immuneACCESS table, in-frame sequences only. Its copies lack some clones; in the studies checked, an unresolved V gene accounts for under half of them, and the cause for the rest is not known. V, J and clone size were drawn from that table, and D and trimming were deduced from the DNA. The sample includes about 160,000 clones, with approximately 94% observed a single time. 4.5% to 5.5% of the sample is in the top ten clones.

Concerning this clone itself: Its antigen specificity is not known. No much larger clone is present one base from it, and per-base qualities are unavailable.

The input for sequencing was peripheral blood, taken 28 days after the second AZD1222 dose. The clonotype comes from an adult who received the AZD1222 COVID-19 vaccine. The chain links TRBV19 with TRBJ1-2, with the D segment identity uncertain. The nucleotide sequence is TGTGCCAGTAGTCCGGACCCGAGATTATATGGCTACACCTTC. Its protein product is CASSPDPRLYGYTF.